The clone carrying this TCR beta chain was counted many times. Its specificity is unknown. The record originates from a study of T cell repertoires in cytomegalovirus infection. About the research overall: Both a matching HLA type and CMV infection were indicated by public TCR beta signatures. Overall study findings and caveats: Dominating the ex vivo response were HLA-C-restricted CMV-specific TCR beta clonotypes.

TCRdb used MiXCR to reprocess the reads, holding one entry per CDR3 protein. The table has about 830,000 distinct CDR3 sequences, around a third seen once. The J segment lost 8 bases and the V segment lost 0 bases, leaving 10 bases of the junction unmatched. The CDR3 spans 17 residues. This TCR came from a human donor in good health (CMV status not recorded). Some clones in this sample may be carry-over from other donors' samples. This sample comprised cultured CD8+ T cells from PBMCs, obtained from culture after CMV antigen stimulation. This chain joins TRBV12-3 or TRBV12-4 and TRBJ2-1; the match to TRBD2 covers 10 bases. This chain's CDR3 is CASSLALSGGALYEQFF. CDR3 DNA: TGTGCCAGCAGTTTAGCGCTAAGCGGGGGGGCCCTCTATGAGCAGTTCTTC.